Below are 18 T cell receptor beta chains sequenced from a single sample in a study of glioma-infiltrating T cells after dendritic cell vaccination. Using immunoSEQ multiplex PCR, the repertoire was profiled, and TCRdb retains in-frame clones only, with some absent. The table lists tens of thousands of clones, roughly 78% of them singletons, with roughly 34% in the top ten. Sample: blood, taken before dendritic cell vaccination. Receptor source: a human donor with glioblastoma.

This clone has a single count. The chain combines TRBV2 with TRBJ1-1; D unresolved. This CDR3 is 12 amino acids long. V was pared by 8 bases and J by 4 bases, with 11 bases between. Germline loops: CDR1 SNHLY, CDR2 FYNNEI. CDR3 region: CASGTSSTEAFF. The CDR3 nucleotides read TGTGCCAGCGGTACATCTTCCACTGAAGCTTTCTTT.

Here the CDR3 reads CASSLSPLNYGYTF. The CDR3 nucleotides are TGTGCCAGCAGCTTGTCTCCACTAAACTATGGCTACACCTTC. The rearrangement links TRBV5-4 to TRBJ1-2; D is ambiguous. CDR1 is SGHNT and CDR2 is YYREEE in the germline V gene (reference sequence). The CDR3 consists of 14 residues. Deletions cut 1 base from V and 2 bases from J, with 9 bases between.

The chain links TRBV19 to TRBJ1-1, with TRBD1 matching over 7 bases. The CDR3 contains 15 residues. Germline CDR1 reads LNHDA; CDR2 reads SQIVND (reference sequence). The V and J ends lost 6 bases and 1 base, in that order; junction bases with no gene match: 8. This CDR3 reads CASREQGPGNTEAFF. Here the CDR3 DNA reads TGTGCCAGTAGGGAACAGGGGCCGGGGAACACTGAAGCTTTCTTT.

The V gene is TRBV7-2, the J gene TRBJ2-3, with a tentative D call TRBD2 (6 bases). This CDR3 region has 15 residues. Between the trimmed V and J ends, which lost 6 bases and 0 bases, there was a span of 13 bases. Germline values: CDR1 SGHTA, CDR2 FQGNSA. The CDR3 here is CASSNGGFSTDTQYF. The DNA of the CDR3 is TGTGCCAGCAGTAACGGAGGGTTCAGCACAGATACGCAGTATTTT.

The J gene is TRBJ2-1, the V gene TRBV6-1; D uncertain. CDR1 is MNHNS, CDR2 SASEGT, per germline. The CDR3 totals 16 residues. V was trimmed by 2 bases and J by 6 bases, leaving 17 bases between them. In DNA form, the CDR3 reads TGTGCCAGCAGTGAACACCCGGAGACGGATGGCAATGAGCAGTTCTTC. Amino acids: CASSEHPETDGNEQFF.

The chain combines TRBV10-3 with TRBJ2-7; 10 bases are shared with TRBD2. CDR1 and CDR2 from the germline V gene are ENHRY and SYGVKD. This CDR3 spans 19 amino acids. V dropped 5 bases and J dropped 2; count of bases not matched to a gene: 18. The DNA for the CDR3 is TGTGCCATCAGTCGCGACTCTAGCGGGAGTGTCCTCCTCACCTACGAGCAGTACTTC. The encoded protein is CAISRDSSGSVLLTYEQYF.

The chain links TRBV7-3 to TRBJ2-7; maybe TRBD2 (7 bases). Germline V gene sequence: CDR1 SGHTA, CDR2 FQGTGA. The V end was cut by 5 bases, the J end by 4 bases, with 18 bases between. The CDR3 extends over 15 amino acids. DNA for the CDR3: TGTGCCAGCAGCCCCCGTGGCGGGGGCGGGTACGAGCAGTACTTC. This codes for CASSPRGGGGYEQYF. Filled out from reference TRBV7-3 and TRBJ2-7, the complete variable domain reads GAGVSQTPSNKVTEKGKYVELRCDPISGHTALYWYRQSLGQGPEFLIYFQGTGAADDSGLPNDRFFAVRPEGSVSTLKIQRTERGDSAVYLCASSPRGGGGYEQYFGPGTRLTVT.

The V gene is TRBV7-8, the J gene TRBJ1-5; D remains unclear. The CDR3 covers 12 residues. Trimming stripped 3 bases from V and 8 bases from J, with 8 bases between. Germline V gene sequence: CDR1 SGHVS, CDR2 FQNEAQ. The CDR3 nucleotides read TGTGCCAGCAGCTTTACGGTGGAGCCCCAGCATTTT. Translating gives CASSFTVEPQHF. Based on the CDR3 plus reference TRBV7-8 and TRBJ1-5, the full variable domain is GAGVSQSPRYKVAKRGQDVALRCDPISGHVSLFWYQQALGQGPEFLTYFQNEAQLDKSGLPSDRFFAERPEGSVSTLKIQRTQQEDSAVYLCASSFTVEPQHFGDGTRLSIL.

J is TRBJ1-1 and V is TRBV7-2; possibly TRBD1 for D (5 bases). CDR3 length: 13 amino acids. Per germline, CDR1 SGHTA and CDR2 FQGNSA. The V end lost 3 bases, the J end lost 5 bases, and 10 bases lay between the germline ends. In nucleotides, the CDR3 is TGTGCCAGCAGCTTTCAGGGTACAACTGAAGCTTTCTTT. It specifies CASSFQGTTEAFF.

The chain has TRBV7-2 and TRBJ1-1; TRBD1 agrees at 9 bases. Per germline, CDR1 SGHTA and CDR2 FQGNSA. The CDR3 covers 17 residues. J was trimmed by 3 bases and V by 5 bases; bases with no gene match: 13. As DNA, the CDR3 is TGTGCCAGCAGCCCCCGGATGCCGGGACAGGGTGACACTGAAGCTTTCTTT. This translates into CASSPRMPGQGDTEAFF.

This clone appeared a single time. V usage is TRBV4-3 and J usage is TRBJ1-3; weak D call: TRBD1 (6 bases). V lost 0 bases, J lost 9 bases, and 15 bases lay in between. The CDR3 length is 15 residues. Germline loops: CDR1 LGHNA, CDR2 YSLEER. The CDR3 DNA sequence: TGCGCCAGCAGCCAAGATCTGAATAGGGGGGGCACCATATATTTT. It encodes CASSQDLNRGGTIYF.

The V call is TRBV11-2, the J call TRBJ1-4; no clear D gene. Germline lookup yields CDR1 SGHAT and CDR2 FQNNGV. This CDR3 region has 16 residues. V was trimmed by 0 bases and J by 8 bases, leaving 16 bases between them. The DNA for the CDR3 is TGTGCCAGCAGCTTAGATAATGCGGCGGCGGGGGAAAAACTGTTTTTT. Protein: CASSLDNAAAGEKLFF.

This chain uses TRBV9 with TRBJ1-4; D is undetermined. The CDR3 has 13 residues. V was pared by 4 bases and J by 0 bases, with 4 bases between. Germline values: CDR1 SGDLS, CDR2 YYNGEE. For the CDR3, the DNA is TGTGCCAGCAGCCGCGCAACTAATGAAAAACTGTTTTTT. Translation gives CASSRATNEKLFF.

V gene TRBV18 combines with J gene TRBJ2-2; 8 bases align to TRBD1. The germline V gene encodes CDR1 KGHSH and CDR2 LQKENI. This CDR3 contains 14 residues. After removal of 4 bases from V and 8 bases from J, the junction contained 6 bases not matched to a gene. CDR3 sequence: CASSLDRARGELFF. CDR3 bases: TGTGCCAGCTCACTGGACAGGGCTCGAGGGGAGCTGTTTTTT.

The count of this clone is one. This sequence joins TRBV11-3 and TRBJ2-7; 7 bases map to TRBD2. The CDR3 covers 14 residues. Germline CDR1 and CDR2: SGHNT and YENEEA. V lost 4 bases and J lost 4; bases outside the gene matches: 7. In DNA, the CDR3 is TGTGCCAGCAGCTACTGGCGGGAGCGGTACGAGCAGTACTTC. Its protein product is CASSYWRERYEQYF. Full variable domain (missing parts from reference TRBV11-3 and TRBJ2-7): EAGVVQSPRYKIIEKKQPVAFWCNPISGHNTLYWYLQNLGQGPELLIRYENEEAVDDSQLPKDRFSAERLKGVDSTLKIQPAELGDSAVYLCASSYWRERYEQYFGPGTRLTVT.

This clone was observed once. J is TRBJ2-7 and V is TRBV11-2; 12 nucleotides align to TRBD2. The J segment lost 6 bases and the V segment lost 5 bases, leaving 5 bases of the junction unmatched. Germline CDR1 SGHAT, CDR2 FQNNGV. This CDR3 has 14 amino acids. CDR3 in DNA: TGTGCCAGCAGCCGGACTAGCGGGACGGGCGAGCAGTACTTC. Protein sequence: CASSRTSGTGEQYF.

This clone appeared a few times. The chain carries TRBV11-2 and TRBJ1-1, with D possibly being TRBD1 (6 bases). The germline V gene has CDR1 SGHAT and CDR2 FQNNGV. Trimming pared 5 bases from V and 0 bases from J, leaving 13 bases between. The CDR3 runs 15 residues. For the CDR3, the DNA is TGTGCCAGCAGCCCCCCGACAGGCTTGAACACTGAAGCTTTCTTT. Its translation is CASSPPTGLNTEAFF.

The chain links TRBV11-3 to TRBJ2-5, with TRBD2 matching 7 bases. From germline, CDR1 is SGHNT and CDR2 YENEEA. The CDR3 is 14 residues long. Unmatched junction bases numbered 4, after V lost 3 bases and J lost 3 bases. The chain's CDR3 is CASSLGGGEETQYF. As DNA, the CDR3 is TGTGCCAGCAGCTTGGGGGGAGGGGAAGAGACCCAGTACTTC.